The 32 T cell receptor beta chains presented below share a single source sample, sequenced in a study of T cell repertoires in cytomegalovirus infection. These TCRs are of unknown antigen specificity. Via MiXCR, TCRdb re-called the reads, giving one row per CDR3 protein. Among 750,000 to 900,000 distinct CDR3 sequences listed, around 29% were seen once. The material was cultured CD8+ T cells from PBMCs, obtained from culture after CMV antigen stimulation. These receptors all come from a human donor in good health (CMV status not recorded). Some clones in this sample may be carry-over from other donors' samples.

This clonotype occurred a few times. V usage is TRBV4-1 and J usage is TRBJ2-5; D gene ambiguous. This CDR3 spans 14 amino acids. V was shortened by 1 base and J by 1 base, with 7 bases between the two germline ends. CDR1 and CDR2 (germline): MGHRA, YSYEKL. The CDR3 here is CASSQVSSQETQYF. Written as DNA, the CDR3 is TGCGCCAGCAGCCAAGTGAGCAGCCAAGAGACCCAGTACTTC.

This clonotype has more than one count but fewer than ten. This chain connects TRBV27 to TRBJ2-7, with 8 bases identical to TRBD1. The J segment lost 3 bases and the V segment lost 5 bases, leaving 9 bases of the junction unmatched. The germline V gene has CDR1 MNHEY and CDR2 SMNVEV (reference sequence). The CDR3 spans 15 residues. CDR3 in DNA: TGTGCCAGCAGTCTAACAGGGGGTATAGGCTACGAGCAGTACGTC. Amino acid sequence: CASSLTGGIGYEQYV.

This chain links TRBV24-1 with TRBJ2-1; no clear D gene. V gave up 1 base and J gave up 5 bases, with 8 bases separating them. Per germline, CDR1 KGHDR and CDR2 SFDVKD. This CDR3 spans 14 amino acids. CDR3 bases: TGTGCCACCAGTGATTTATCCGAGAACAATGAGCAGTTCTTC. Encoded protein: CATSDLSENNEQFF.

This clonotype appeared a few times. The CDR3 sequence is CASSRIWGGGQEETQYF. CDR3 bases: TGTGCCAGCAGCCGAATTTGGGGGGGGGGGCAGGAAGAGACCCAGTACTTC. This chain connects TRBV7-6 to TRBJ2-5; maybe TRBD2 (7 bases). V was trimmed by 5 bases and J by 3 bases, leaving 22 bases between them. The CDR3 has 17 amino acids. Germline CDR1 SGHVS, CDR2 FNYEAQ.

This clonotype was observed many times. The chain couples TRBV7-9 to TRBJ1-2; no reliable D call. The CDR3 loop spans 17 amino acids. Trimming took 1 base from V and 4 from J, leaving 19 bases between them. Germline loops: CDR1 SEHNR, CDR2 FQNEAQ (reference sequence). CDR3 sequence: CASSLGTPWPGVYGYTF. CDR3 DNA sequence: TGTGCCAGCAGCTTAGGAACCCCCTGGCCCGGGGTCTATGGCTACACCTTC.

The V and J genes are TRBV28 and TRBJ1-2; 7 bases agree with TRBD1. V was clipped by 3 bases and J by 5 bases; unmatched bases: 3. Germline V CDR1 and CDR2: MDHEN, SYDVKM. CDR3 length equals 13 residues. For the CDR3, the DNA is TGTGCCAGCAGTTTCTTGGGACAGTATGGCTACACCTTC. This translates into CASSFLGQYGYTF.

This clonotype has just a few counts. V usage is TRBV27 and J usage is TRBJ1-2, with a tentative D call TRBD1 (5 bases). V gave up 1 base and J gave up 4 bases, with 7 bases separating them. The CDR3 loop spans 13 amino acids. Germline V lookup: CDR1 MNHEY, CDR2 SMNVEV (reference sequence). This CDR3 reads CASSLLGLYGYTF. The CDR3 nucleotides are TGTGCCAGCAGTTTATTGGGGCTCTATGGCTACACCTTC.

This chain joins TRBV20-1 and TRBJ2-1; 10 positions match TRBD2. The CDR3 is made up of 14 amino acids. J gave up 7 bases and V 4 bases, and 7 bases lay outside the gene matches. In germline, CDR1 is DFQATT, CDR2 SNEGSKA (reference sequence). The chain's CDR3 is CSANSGGAGNEQFF. CDR3 coding DNA: TGCAGTGCTAACAGCGGGGGGGCCGGGAATGAGCAGTTCTTC.

V and J are TRBV7-8 and TRBJ1-4, with a tentative D call TRBD1 (5 bases). Germline-derived CDR1 and CDR2 are SGHVS and FQNEAQ. The V end was cut by 0 bases, the J end by 8 bases, with 10 bases between. CDR3 length: 14 residues. The CDR3 DNA reads as TGTGCCAGCAGCTTAGCGGGCAGGGTAGAAAAACTGTTTTTT. Its translation: CASSLAGRVEKLFF.

The DNA for the CDR3 is TGTGCCAGCAGCCCTGGATCCGATGTAAGCTATGGCTACACCTTC. Translation gives CASSPGSDVSYGYTF. J is TRBJ1-2 and V is TRBV9; D not certain. From germline, CDR1 is SGDLS and CDR2 YYNGEE. Trimming cost V 4 bases and J 4 bases, with 17 bases left between them. The CDR3 sequence is 15 residues long.

In its sample, this clonotype was seen many times. The chain recombines TRBV19 with TRBJ1-1; D is uncertain. V lost 6 bases to trimming and J lost 0 bases, with 17 bases between them. Germline V gives CDR1 LNHDA, CDR2 SQIVND (reference sequence). The CDR3 extends over 16 amino acids. This CDR3 is CASSRTRRSMNTEAFF. The CDR3 nucleotides read TGTGCCAGTAGCAGGACCAGGCGGTCGATGAACACTGAAGCTTTCTTT.

The V gene is TRBV6-5, the J gene TRBJ2-7; 10 bases agree with TRBD1. In germline, CDR1 is MNHEY, CDR2 SVGAGI. This CDR3 contains 15 residues. With V trimmed by 4 bases and J by 1 base, 4 bases remained unmatched. This CDR3 is CASSLGTGASYEQYF. For the CDR3, the DNA is TGTGCCAGCAGTTTGGGGACAGGGGCATCCTACGAGCAGTACTTC.

V and J are TRBV27 and TRBJ1-1; TRBD1 aligns across 9 bases. CDR3 length: 17 amino acids. Losses at the gene ends were 4 bases for V and 4 bases for J; bases not matched to a gene: 13. Germline CDR1 is MNHEY and CDR2 is SMNVEV (reference sequence). This chain's CDR3 is CASSWLSGTGLGTEAFF. The CDR3 nucleotides read TGTGCCAGCAGTTGGTTATCCGGGACAGGGCTAGGCACTGAAGCTTTCTTT.

The J gene is TRBJ2-3, the V gene TRBV19; 7 bases fit TRBD2. Germline CDR1 reads LNHDA; CDR2 reads SQIVND (reference sequence). The V gene end was trimmed by 3 bases and the J gene end by 2 bases; junction bases not matched to a gene: 14. This CDR3 has 18 amino acids. Written as DNA, the CDR3 is TGTGCCAGTAGTATCAATTCTGTCCAGCGGGAAGACACAGATACGCAGTATTTT. Its protein is CASSINSVQREDTDTQYF.

The chain uses TRBV15 and TRBJ2-7; possibly TRBD1 for D (6 bases). The CDR3 is made up of 13 amino acids. Germline V gives CDR1 LNHNV, CDR2 YYDKDF (reference sequence). V lost 4 bases, J lost 3 bases, and 10 bases lay in between. The CDR3 sequence is CATSTVGGYEQYF. DNA of the CDR3: TGTGCCACCAGCACAGTAGGGGGCTACGAGCAGTACTTC. Complete variable domain (other parts from reference TRBV15 and TRBJ2-7): DAMVIQNPRYQVTQFGKPVTLSCSQTLNHNVMYWYQQKSSQAPKLLFHYYDKDFNNEADTPDNFQSRRPNTSFCFLDIRSPGLGDTAMYLCATSTVGGYEQYFGPGTRLTVT.

This clonotype was found a few times. The chain uses TRBV10-2 and TRBJ1-5; D remains ambiguous. Germline V gene lookup returns CDR1 WSHSY and CDR2 SAAADI. CDR3 length: 15 amino acids. V gave up 3 bases and J gave up 1 base, with 10 bases separating them. CDR3 sequence (DNA): TGCGCCAGCAGTGACCCAATAGGGAGCAATCAGCCCCAGCATTTT. The encoded protein is CASSDPIGSNQPQHF.

This clonotype has only a few counts. The gene calls are TRBV19 and TRBJ1-2; TRBD1 aligns across 7 bases. The CDR3 consists of 16 residues. Losses at the gene ends were 9 bases for V and 3 bases for J; bases not matched to a gene: 16. Germline loops: CDR1 LNHDA, CDR2 SQIVND (reference sequence). In DNA, the CDR3 is TGTGCCAGCCGACGGGCAGGGGGGTACCCTCACTATGGCTACACCTTC. Its protein product is CASRRAGGYPHYGYTF.

The rearrangement links TRBV5-6 to TRBJ2-7, with 8 bases matching TRBD1. Per germline, CDR1 SGHDT and CDR2 YYEEEE. Trimming took 5 bases from V and 7 from J; bases not matched to a gene: 8. This CDR3 comprises 13 residues. The DNA for the CDR3 is TGTGCCAGCAGTTCCGGACAGGGTCGAGAGCAGTACGTC. Translating gives CASSSGQGREQYV.

This clonotype came up a few times. V and J are TRBV7-6 and TRBJ2-7, with 8 bases that match TRBD1. Germline CDR1 reads SGHVS; CDR2 reads FNYEAQ. V shed 1 base and J 6 bases; nucleotides not matched to a gene: 2. The CDR3 totals 13 residues. DNA of the CDR3: TGTGCCAGCAGCTTAGGAACAGGGGGCGAGCAGTACGTC. This codes for CASSLGTGGEQYV.

Details on this clonotype: A read error may be the cause here, since a much bigger clone is one base away. The chain is built from TRBV7-2 and TRBJ2-3, with 12 bases identical to TRBD1. CDR1 and CDR2 (germline): SGHTA, FQGNSA. There are 17 residues in the CDR3. CDR3 protein: CASSRTWDRGPGDMQYF. CDR3 coding DNA: TGTGCCAGCAGCCGAACGTGGGACAGGGGGCCCGGAGATATGCAGTATTTT. Together with reference TRBV7-2 and TRBJ2-3, the CDR3 gives the full variable domain: GAGVSQSPSNKVTEKGKDVELRCDPISGHTALYWYRQSLGQGLEFLIYFQGNSAPDKSGLPSDRFSAERTGGSVSTLTIQRTQQEDSAVYLCASSRTWDRGPGDMQYFGPGTRLTVL.

The chain employs TRBV10-3 and TRBJ1-5, with 9 bases that match TRBD1. The CDR3 contains 14 residues. Germline V CDR1 and CDR2: ENHRY, SYGVKD. V lost 8 bases, J lost 6 bases, and 8 bases stayed unmatched. In nucleotides, the CDR3 is TGTGCCATCGGACCACAGGGGGCGGTTCAGCCCCAGCATTTT. It encodes CAIGPQGAVQPQHF.

Here the CDR3 reads CASSYHLNTEAFF. As DNA, the CDR3 is TGTGCCAGCAGCTATCACTTGAACACTGAAGCTTTCTTT. The chain recombines TRBV25-1 with TRBJ1-1; the D is unclear. The V gene lost 6 bases and the J gene lost 0 bases, with 8 bases spanning the gap. CDR1 and CDR2 (germline): MGHDK, SYGVNS. This CDR3 has 13 amino acids. Filled out from reference TRBV25-1 and TRBJ1-1, the complete variable domain reads EADIYQTPRYLVIGTGKKITLECSQTMGHDKMYWYQQDPGMELHLIHYSYGVNSTEKGDLSSESTVSRIRTEHFPLTLESARPSHTSQYLCASSYHLNTEAFFGQGTRLTVV.

Comment on this clonotype: The junction departs from germline at one end; a sequencing error may be responsible. The chain recombines TRBV13 with TRBJ1-1; TRBD1 agrees at 8 bases. There are 15 residues in the CDR3. Germline V gives CDR1 PRHDT, CDR2 FYEKMQ (reference sequence). CDR3 DNA sequence: TGTGCCAGCAGCCTAGGGCAGGGGGCAATAACTGAAGCTTTCTTT. This translates into CASSLGQGAITEAFF. Filled out from reference TRBV13 and TRBJ1-1, the complete variable domain reads AAGVIQSPRHLIKEKRETATLKCYPIPRHDTVYWYQQGPGQDPQFLISFYEKMQSDKGSIPDRFSAQQFSDYHSELNMSSLELGDSALYFCASSLGQGAITEAFFGQGTRLTVV.

The V and J genes are TRBV4-2 and TRBJ1-4; D gene ambiguous. V was pared by 4 bases and J by 4 bases, with 13 bases between. The CDR3 is 15 residues long. Germline CDR1 is LGHNA and CDR2 is YNFKEQ. The DNA for the CDR3 is TGTGCCAGCAGCCGAGACCTGGGTGGTAATGAAAAACTGTTTTTT. Translation gives CASSRDLGGNEKLFF.

The V call is TRBV27, the J call TRBJ2-3; D not resolved. Between the trimmed V and J ends, which lost 3 bases and 6 bases, there was a span of 10 bases. CDR1 MNHEY and CDR2 SMNVEV come from the germline V gene (reference sequence). This CDR3 is 13 amino acids long. CDR3 sequence (DNA): TGTGCCAGCAGTTTTAGCCCTTTTGATACGCAGTATTTT. Its translation is CASSFSPFDTQYF.

V is TRBV12-3 or TRBV12-4 and J is TRBJ2-7, with D possibly TRBD1 on 6 matching bases. V was pared by 3 bases and J by 5 bases, with 26 bases between. This CDR3 has 18 amino acids. This chain's CDR3 is CASSFDRPGTRDIDEQYF. CDR3 nucleotide sequence: TGTGCCAGCAGTTTCGACAGGCCGGGGACAAGGGACATTGACGAGCAGTACTTC.

This clonotype was observed a few times. V gene TRBV6-1 combines with J gene TRBJ2-7; no clear D gene. The germline V and J ends were trimmed by 2 bases and 5 bases, with 7 bases remaining between them. Germline V gives CDR1 MNHNS, CDR2 SASEGT. CDR3 length equals 12 residues. For the CDR3, the DNA is TGTGCCAGCAGTGAAATAGGGAACGAGCAGTACTTC. Protein: CASSEIGNEQYF.

This clonotype was seen at least ten times. The chain couples TRBV11-2 to TRBJ2-7; the D gene is possibly TRBD1 (6 bases). From germline, CDR1 is SGHAT and CDR2 FQNNGV. Trimming shortened V by 11 bases and J by 5 bases, and 40 bases separated the two germline ends. There are 20 residues in the CDR3. The CDR3 protein is CAGLALSSSSGAGAANEQYF. The CDR3 nucleotides are TGTGCCGGACTCGCACTGAGTTCTTCCTCAGGGGCAGGGGCCGCAAACGAGCAGTACTTC.

This clonotype occurred a few times. The rearrangement uses TRBV27 and TRBJ1-2, with D perhaps matching TRBD1 (5 bases). This CDR3 spans 15 amino acids. With 2 bases removed from V and 7 bases from J, the gap between germline ends came to 17 bases. Germline CDR1 reads MNHEY; CDR2 reads SMNVEV (reference sequence). CDR3 protein: CASSLGVSGRGGYTF. DNA for the CDR3: TGTGCCAGCAGTTTAGGCGTCTCGGGTAGGGGTGGCTACACCTTC.

On this clonotype: A much more abundant neighbour one base away suggests this may be a read error. The V gene is TRBV7-6, the J gene TRBJ1-2, with no clear D. CDR3 length equals 15 residues. V was clipped by 1 base and J by 6 bases, with 15 bases between them. The germline CDR1 and CDR2 sequences are SGHVS and FNYEAQ. The CDR3: CASSLGSGPTDGYTF. For the CDR3, the DNA is TGTGCCAGCAGCTTAGGTTCTGGACCGACTGATGGCTACACCTTC.

The table lists this clonotype with a few counts. The chain links TRBV29-1 to TRBJ2-1; D might be TRBD2 (7 bases). CDR3 size: 11 residues. In germline, CDR1 is SQVTM, CDR2 ANQGSEA. V was clipped by 7 bases and J by 7 bases, with 11 bases between them. The CDR3 here is CSGGGRNEQFF. CDR3 nucleotides: TGCAGCGGGGGGGGCCGGAATGAGCAGTTCTTC.

The chain joins TRBV15 to TRBJ2-1; a weak D match, TRBD1 (5 bases). Looked up from germline, CDR1 is LNHNV and CDR2 is YYDKDF (reference sequence). The CDR3 sequence is 15 residues long. Trimming removed 6 bases at V and 2 bases at J, with 14 bases between. The CDR3 nucleotides read TGTGCCACCAGACCCGACAGAGCCCCCTACAATGAGCAGTTCTTC. Translation gives CATRPDRAPYNEQFF.